The clone carrying this T cell receptor beta chain has just one count. Its target is unknown. This specimen comes from a study of a mutant IDH1 vaccine in newly diagnosed glioma. Study background: The patients were given eight vaccinations, one each in weeks 1, 3, 5, 7, 11, 15, 19 and 23. Vaccines were first given 4-6 weeks after radiotherapy alone, or with temozolomide cycles.

Trimming cost V 4 bases and J 9 bases, with 10 bases left between them. Germline CDR1 and CDR2: MNHNY and SVGAGI (reference sequence). This CDR3 spans 12 amino acids. Study findings and constraints: Of all patients, about 93% showed vaccine-induced immune responses. Pseudoprogression seemingly bore no relation to changes in top peripheral T cell clonotypes.

Indicated time point: week 11, during vaccination. Every single dose of the vaccine, 300 ug of mutant IDH1 20-mer peptide, came with topical imiquimod. This table comes from immunoSEQ multiplex PCR, and its TCRdb copy is limited to in-frame clones, with some not included. The profile covers fewer than 150,000 clones, with around 90% appearing a single time and roughly 0.57% taken by the ten largest. This clonotype was obtained from a woman between 50 and 59 years old with glioma. The input for sequencing was PBMCs, taken from a glioma patient whose treatment included an IDH1 peptide vaccine. The chain employs TRBV6-6 and TRBJ1-5; D is possibly TRBD1 (5 bases). CDR3: CASSLQERPQHF. The CDR3, as DNA: TGTGCCAGCAGTTTACAGGAACGGCCCCAGCATTTT.